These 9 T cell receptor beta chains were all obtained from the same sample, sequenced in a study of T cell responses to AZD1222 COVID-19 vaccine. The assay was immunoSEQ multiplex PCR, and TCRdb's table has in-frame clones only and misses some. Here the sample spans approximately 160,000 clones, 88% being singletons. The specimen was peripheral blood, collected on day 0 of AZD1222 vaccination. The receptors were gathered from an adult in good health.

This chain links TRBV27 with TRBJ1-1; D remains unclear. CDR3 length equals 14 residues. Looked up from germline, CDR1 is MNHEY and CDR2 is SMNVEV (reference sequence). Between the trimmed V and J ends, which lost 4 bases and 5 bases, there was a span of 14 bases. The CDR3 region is CASSSDPVWTEAFF. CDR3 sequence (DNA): TGTGCCAGCAGTTCCGACCCCGTTTGGACTGAAGCTTTCTTT.

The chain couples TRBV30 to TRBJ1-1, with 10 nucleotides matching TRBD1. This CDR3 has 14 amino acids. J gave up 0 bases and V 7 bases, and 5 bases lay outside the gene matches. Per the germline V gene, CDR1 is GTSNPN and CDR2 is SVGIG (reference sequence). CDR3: CASPGQGLNTEAFF. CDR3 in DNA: TGTGCCTCACCGGGACAGGGGTTGAACACTGAAGCTTTCTTT.

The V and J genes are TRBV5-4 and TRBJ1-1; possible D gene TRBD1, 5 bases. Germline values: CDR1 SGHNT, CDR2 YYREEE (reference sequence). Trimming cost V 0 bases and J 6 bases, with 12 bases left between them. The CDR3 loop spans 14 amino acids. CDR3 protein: CASSLAQVGSEAFF. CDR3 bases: TGTGCCAGCAGCTTGGCACAGGTCGGTTCTGAAGCTTTCTTT.

CDR3 in DNA: TGTGCCAGCAGGGGGAAGTCAGCTTTCTTT. This translates into CASRGKSAFF. This chain connects TRBV2 to TRBJ1-1; D uncertain. V lost 6 bases and J lost 10, with 9 bases in between. The CDR3 runs 10 residues. Germline CDR1 is SNHLY and CDR2 is FYNNEI.

DNA for the CDR3: TGTGCCAGCAGCGGGGCAGGGAATGAAAAACTGTTTTTT. Its translation: CASSGAGNEKLFF. The chain combines TRBV5-5 with TRBJ1-4, with a weak D call TRBD1 (5 bases). Between the trimmed V and J ends, which lost 4 bases and 5 bases, there was a span of 9 bases. This CDR3 has 13 amino acids. Germline CDR1 and CDR2: SGHKS and YYEKEE (reference sequence).

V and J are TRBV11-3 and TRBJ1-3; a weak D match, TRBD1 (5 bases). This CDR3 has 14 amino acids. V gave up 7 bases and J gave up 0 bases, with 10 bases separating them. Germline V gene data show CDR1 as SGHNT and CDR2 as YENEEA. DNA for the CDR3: TGTGCCAGCAAGAGGGGTATCTCTGGAAACACCATATATTTT. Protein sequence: CASKRGISGNTIYF.

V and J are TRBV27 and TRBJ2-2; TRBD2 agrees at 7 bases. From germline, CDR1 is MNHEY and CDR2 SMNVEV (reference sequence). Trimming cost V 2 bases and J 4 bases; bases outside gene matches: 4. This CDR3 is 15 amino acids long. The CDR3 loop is CASSLLGGGTGELFF. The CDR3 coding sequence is TGTGCCAGCAGTTTACTGGGGGGGGGCACCGGGGAGCTGTTTTTT.

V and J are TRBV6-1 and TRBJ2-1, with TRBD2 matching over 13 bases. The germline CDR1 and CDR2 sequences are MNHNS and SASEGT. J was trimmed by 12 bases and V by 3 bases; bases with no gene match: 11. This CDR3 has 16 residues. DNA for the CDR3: TGTGCCAGCAGTGAGGGACTAGCGGGAACCACAATGAGGCAGTTCTTC. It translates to CASSEGLAGTTMRQFF.

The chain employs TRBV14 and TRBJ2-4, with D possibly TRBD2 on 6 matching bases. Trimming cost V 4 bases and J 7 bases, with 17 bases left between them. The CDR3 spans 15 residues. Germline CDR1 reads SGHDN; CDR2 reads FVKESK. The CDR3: CASSPSGTGRNIQYF. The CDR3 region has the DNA TGTGCCAGCAGCCCCTCCGGGACTGGGAGGAACATTCAGTACTTC. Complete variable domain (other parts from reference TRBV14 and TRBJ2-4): EAGVTQFPSHSVIEKGQTVTLRCDPISGHDNLYWYRRVMGKEIKFLLHFVKESKQDESGMPNNRFLAERTGGTYSTLKVQPAELEDSGVYFCASSPSGTGRNIQYFGAGTRLSVL.